This record concerns one T cell receptor beta chain sequence. Antigen specificity is unknown. The source of the sample is a study of identical twins. Study-wide findings and caveats: Sequences that were out-of-frame, alpha and twin-shared displayed an excess of low generation probability. Clonotypes of the beta chain that were abundant in cord blood carried fewer insertions (memory repertoires showed none).

Each CDR3 protein is one row after TCRdb ran MiXCR on the 5' RACE reads. This table has about 340,000 distinct CDR3 sequences, 9% to 15% appearing once. This CDR3 region has 15 residues. Looked up from germline, CDR1 is SEHNR and CDR2 is FQNEAQ (reference sequence). Trimming left V 0 bases short and J 3 bases short, with 11 bases between. These data were also reused for a study on yellow fever vaccine responses in identical twins.

The receptor's source is a woman under 30 in good health. J is TRBJ1-1 and V is TRBV7-9, with D hard to call. The source material was CD8+ T cells sorted from blood. The CDR3 region has the DNA TGTGCCAGCAGCTTAGCCGTCCCCGGGGACACTGAAGCTTTCTTT. Translated, it gives CASSLAVPGDTEAFF.